Sequencing of this TCR beta chain was carried out in a study of cytotoxic CD8 clonotypes in ibrutinib-treated CLL. Across the study: Response samples were obtained once patients had received a median about 12 months of treatment, range 6 to 36.

Regarding this clone: What it recognizes is unknown.

Study findings and constraints: Clonality climbed at ibrutinib response, then dropped toward baseline at progression.

Germline V lookup: CDR1 SGHRS, CDR2 YFSETQ. J was trimmed by 4 bases and V by 4 bases; bases with no gene match: 11. This CDR3 region has 16 residues. T cells were sequenced at a targeted depth of 1 in 200,000 to 1 in 1 million. Profiled with immunoSEQ multiplex PCR; TCRdb holds only in-frame clones, not every one. The sample carries approximately 340,000 clones, around 66% recorded once. Source: PBMCs, taken after 36 months of ibrutinib treatment. The chain couples TRBV5-1 to TRBJ1-5; 7 nucleotides match TRBD1. This clonotype was obtained from a human donor with chronic lymphocytic leukemia. In DNA form, the CDR3 reads TGCGCCAGCAGCCTAGGACAGGTAGTTGGGAATCAGCCCCAGCATTTT. Protein product: CASSLGQVVGNQPQHF.